This T cell receptor (beta chain) was identified during a study of T cell responses to AZD1222 COVID-19 vaccine. Study results and limitations: Most donors were white British, females outnumbered males, and clonal diversity was possibly underestimated. Samples come after the peak T cell response, not at day 14. Breadth and depth of Spike-specific TCRs rose after two AZD1222 doses. Close to half of spike-specific TCRs reportedly recognize unmutated variant regions.

Profiled with immunoSEQ multiplex PCR; TCRdb holds only in-frame clones, not every one. The sample holds about 160,000 clones; 85% to 95% are singletons and the top ten take around 4.4%. Concerning this clone: As yet, its antigen is unknown.

The origin of this receptor is an adult in good health. The material sequenced was peripheral blood, taken on day 0 of AZD1222 vaccination.

CDR3 bases: TGTGCCAGCAGTGAAGCGCTTCGGGGGGAGCAGTACTTC. It is translated as CASSEALRGEQYF. The chain carries TRBV6-1 and TRBJ2-7; possible D gene TRBD2, 6 bases. The CDR3 extends over 13 amino acids. V gave up 0 bases and J gave up 7 bases, with 10 bases separating them. Germline assignment: CDR1 MNHNS and CDR2 SASEGT.